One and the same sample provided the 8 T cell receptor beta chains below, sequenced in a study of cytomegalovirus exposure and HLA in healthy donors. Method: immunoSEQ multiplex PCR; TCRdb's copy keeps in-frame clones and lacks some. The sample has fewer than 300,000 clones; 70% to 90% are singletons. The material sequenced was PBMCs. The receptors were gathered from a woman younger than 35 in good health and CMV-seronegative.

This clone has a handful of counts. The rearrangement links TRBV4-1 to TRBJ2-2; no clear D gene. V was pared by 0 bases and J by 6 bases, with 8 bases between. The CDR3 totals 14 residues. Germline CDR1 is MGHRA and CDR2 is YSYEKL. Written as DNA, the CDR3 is TGCGCCAGCAGCCAAGAGAGGCGTGCCGGGGAGCTGTTTTTT. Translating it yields CASSQERRAGELFF.

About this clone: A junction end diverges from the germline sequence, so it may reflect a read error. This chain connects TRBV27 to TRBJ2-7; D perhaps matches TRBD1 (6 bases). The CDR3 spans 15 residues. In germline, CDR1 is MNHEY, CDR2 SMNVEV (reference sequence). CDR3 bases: TGTGCCAGCGGAACGACAGGCCATGCTTGGTACGAGCAATACTTC. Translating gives CASGTTGHAWYEQYF.

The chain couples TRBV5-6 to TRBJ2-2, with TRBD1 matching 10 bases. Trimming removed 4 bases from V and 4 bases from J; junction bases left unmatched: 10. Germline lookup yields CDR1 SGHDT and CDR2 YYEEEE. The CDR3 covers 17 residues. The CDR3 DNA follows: TGTGCCAGCAGCGAACCTTGGGACAGGGGAAGCACCGGGGAGCTGTTTTTT. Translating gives CASSEPWDRGSTGELFF. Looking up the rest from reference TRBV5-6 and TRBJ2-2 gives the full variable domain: DAGVTQSPTHLIKTRGQQVTLRCSPKSGHDTVSWYQQALGQGPQFIFQYYEEEERQRGNFPDRFSGHQFPNYSSELNVNALLLGDSALYLCASSEPWDRGSTGELFFGEGSRLTVL.

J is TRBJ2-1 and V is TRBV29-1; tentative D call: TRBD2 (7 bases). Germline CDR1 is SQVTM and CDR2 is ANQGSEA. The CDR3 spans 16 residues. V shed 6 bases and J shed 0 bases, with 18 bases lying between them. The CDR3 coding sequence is TGCAGCGTGAGGGGGTCTAGCGGAAGCTCCTACAATGAGCAGTTCTTC. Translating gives CSVRGSSGSSYNEQFF.

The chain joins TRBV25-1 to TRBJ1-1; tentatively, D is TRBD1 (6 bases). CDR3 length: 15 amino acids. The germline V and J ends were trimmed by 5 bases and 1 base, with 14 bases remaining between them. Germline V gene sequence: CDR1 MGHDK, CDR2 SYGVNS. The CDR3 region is CASSITGTGNTEAFF. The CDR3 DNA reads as TGTGCCAGCAGTATTACAGGGACGGGGAACACTGAAGCTTTCTTT.

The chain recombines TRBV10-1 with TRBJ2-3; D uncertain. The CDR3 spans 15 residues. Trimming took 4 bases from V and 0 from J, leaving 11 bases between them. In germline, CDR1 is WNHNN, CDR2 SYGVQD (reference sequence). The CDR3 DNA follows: TGCGCCAGCAGTGCCTTAGTACCTAGCACAGATACGCAGTATTTT. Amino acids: CASSALVPSTDTQYF.

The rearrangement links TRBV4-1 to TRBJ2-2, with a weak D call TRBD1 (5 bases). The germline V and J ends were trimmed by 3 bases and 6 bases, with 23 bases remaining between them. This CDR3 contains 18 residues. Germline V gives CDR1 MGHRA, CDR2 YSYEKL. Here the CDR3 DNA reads TGCGCCAGCAGCCAGCCAGAAGCCCCAGGGAAGTTGTCCGGGGAGCTGTTTTTT. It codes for CASSQPEAPGKLSGELFF.

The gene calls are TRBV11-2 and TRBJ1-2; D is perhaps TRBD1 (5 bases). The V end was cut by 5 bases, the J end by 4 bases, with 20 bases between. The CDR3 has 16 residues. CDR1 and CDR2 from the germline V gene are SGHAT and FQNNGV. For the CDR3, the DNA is TGTGCCAGCAGCACTGCCCCCGACGGGGGGTTCTATGGCTACACCTTC. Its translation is CASSTAPDGGFYGYTF.